Sequencing of this T cell receptor (beta chain) was carried out in a study of cytomegalovirus exposure and HLA in healthy donors. As for the study in general: In an earlier analysis, approximately 120 million unique TCR beta sequences were found from 150 million to 200 million T cells.

PCR employed 60 Vbeta and 13 Jbeta primers. This table comes from immunoSEQ multiplex PCR, and its TCRdb copy is limited to in-frame clones, with some not included. The table lists roughly 230,000 clones, about 90% of them singletons. Overall study findings and caveats: An analysis that was carried out later associated about 17,000 TCR beta sequences with HLA alleles at 0.05 false discovery rate. Previously analyzed data showed that most TCR beta V segments were productive at a frequency of about 90% or about 30%.

With respect to this clone: What it binds is unknown.

The V and J ends lost 5 bases and 2 bases respectively, with 13 bases between them. This CDR3 has 14 residues. The V gene's germline CDR1 is LNHDA and CDR2 SQIVND (reference sequence). This TCR was sampled from a girl aged 2 to 10 in good health and CMV-seronegative. The J gene is TRBJ2-7, the V gene TRBV19, with a possible D match to TRBD2 (6 bases). Sequencing was done on a sample of PBMCs. The chain's CDR3 is CASSQAGGPYEQYF. The CDR3 DNA is TGTGCCAGTAGTCAAGCCGGGGGTCCCTACGAGCAGTACTTC.